This T cell receptor (beta chain) was found in a study of shared clonotypes between healthy human individuals. Overall study context: The study used three CD4 naive, three CD4 memory, two CD8 naive and one CD8 memory plate per donor.

Study-level results: Sampling included only blood; tissue repertoires likely differ.

This clone occurred once. Its antigen is not identified. The assay was immunoSEQ multiplex PCR, and TCRdb's table has in-frame clones only and misses some. The sample lists about 2.4 million clones; 93% were seen once. Germline CDR1 is SGHNT and CDR2 is YYREEE (reference sequence). The CDR3 runs 13 residues. V lost 0 bases and J lost 0, with 4 bases in between. A CD45RA+ naive subset and a CD45RA-negative memory subset were split from CD4+ cells. The rearrangement joins TRBV5-4 to TRBJ2-7; D unclear. The TCR sequence derives from a young man in good health. Some clones in this sample may be carry-over from other donors' samples. The sequenced sample consisted of naive CD4+ T cells from PBMCs. Subset meaning: CD45RA+ positively selected. CDR3 DNA sequence: TGTGCCAGCAGCTTGGGTTACTCCTACGAGCAGTACTTC. It yields the protein CASSLGYSYEQYF.